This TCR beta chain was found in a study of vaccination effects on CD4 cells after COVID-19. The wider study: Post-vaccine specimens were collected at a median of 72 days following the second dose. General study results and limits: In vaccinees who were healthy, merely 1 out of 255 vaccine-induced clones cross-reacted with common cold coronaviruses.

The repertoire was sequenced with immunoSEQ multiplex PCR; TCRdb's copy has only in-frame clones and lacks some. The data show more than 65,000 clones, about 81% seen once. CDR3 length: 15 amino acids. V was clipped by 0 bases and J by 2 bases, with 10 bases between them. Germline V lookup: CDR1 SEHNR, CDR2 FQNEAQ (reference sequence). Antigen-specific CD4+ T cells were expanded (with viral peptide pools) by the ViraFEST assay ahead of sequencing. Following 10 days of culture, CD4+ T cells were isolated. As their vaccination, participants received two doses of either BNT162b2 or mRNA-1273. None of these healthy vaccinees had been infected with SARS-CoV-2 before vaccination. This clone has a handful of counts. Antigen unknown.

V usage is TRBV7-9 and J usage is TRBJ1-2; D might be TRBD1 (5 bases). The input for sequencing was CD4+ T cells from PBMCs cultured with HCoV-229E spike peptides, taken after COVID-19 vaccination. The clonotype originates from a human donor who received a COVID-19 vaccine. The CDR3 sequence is CASSLARGENYGYTF. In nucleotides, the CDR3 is TGTGCCAGCAGCTTAGCGCGGGGGGAGAACTATGGCTACACCTTC.